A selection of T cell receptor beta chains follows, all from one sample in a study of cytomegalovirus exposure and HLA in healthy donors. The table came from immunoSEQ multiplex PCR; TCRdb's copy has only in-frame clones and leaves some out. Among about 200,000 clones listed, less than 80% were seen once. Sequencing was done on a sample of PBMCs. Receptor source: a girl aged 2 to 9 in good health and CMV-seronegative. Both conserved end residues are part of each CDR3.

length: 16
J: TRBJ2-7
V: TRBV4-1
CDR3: CASSQDSLDKAYEQYF

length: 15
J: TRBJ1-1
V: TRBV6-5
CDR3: CASIPLGGLNTEAFF

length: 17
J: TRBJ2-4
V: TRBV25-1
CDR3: CASSPKTGGLLKNIQYF

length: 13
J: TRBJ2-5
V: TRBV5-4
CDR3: CASSLATVSEQYF

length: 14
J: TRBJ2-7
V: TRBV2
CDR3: CASSEAGSSYEQYF

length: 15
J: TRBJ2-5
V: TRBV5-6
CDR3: CASSQGTEWEETQYF

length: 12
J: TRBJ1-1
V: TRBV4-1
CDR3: CASSLTGTEAFF

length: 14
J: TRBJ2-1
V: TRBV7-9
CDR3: CASSFGQLSLEQFF

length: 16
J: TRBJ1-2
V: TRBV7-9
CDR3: CASSLLGTGLRYGYTF

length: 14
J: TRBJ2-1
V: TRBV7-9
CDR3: CASSLPGGPNEQFF

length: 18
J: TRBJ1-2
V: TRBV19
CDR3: CASSIVSRSTRTNYGYTF

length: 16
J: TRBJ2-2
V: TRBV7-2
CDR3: CASSSSSSGTGGELFF

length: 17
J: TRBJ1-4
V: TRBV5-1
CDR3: CASSLWGQAASNEKLFF

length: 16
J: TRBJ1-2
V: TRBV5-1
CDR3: CASSGEGRSSSYGYTF

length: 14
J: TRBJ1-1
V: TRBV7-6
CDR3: CASSLGGVSTEAFF

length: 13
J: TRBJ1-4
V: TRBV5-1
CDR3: CASSFSTGEKLFF

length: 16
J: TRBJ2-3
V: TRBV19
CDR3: CASSMAGAPSTDTQYF

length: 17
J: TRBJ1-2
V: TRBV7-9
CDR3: CASSLVDRGRNNYGYTF

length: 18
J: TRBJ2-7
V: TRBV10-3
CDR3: CAISESGGSTHNPYEQYF

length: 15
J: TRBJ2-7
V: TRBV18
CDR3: CASSPRLAHSYEQYF

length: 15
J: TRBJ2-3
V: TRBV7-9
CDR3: CASSLGTGTTDTQYF

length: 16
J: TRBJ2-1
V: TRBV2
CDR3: CASSAGGRYPYNEQFF

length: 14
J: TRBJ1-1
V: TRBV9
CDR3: CASSGSGWGAEAFF

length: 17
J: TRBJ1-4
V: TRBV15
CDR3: CATSTDRGNNQREKLFF

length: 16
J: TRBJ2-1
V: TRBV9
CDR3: CASSVELPVHVDEQFF

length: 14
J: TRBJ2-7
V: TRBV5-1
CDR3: CASTPGLAGDEQYF

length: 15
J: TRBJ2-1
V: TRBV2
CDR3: CATLVAKSSYNEQFF

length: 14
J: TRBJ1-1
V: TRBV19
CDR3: CASSMGPLNTEAFF

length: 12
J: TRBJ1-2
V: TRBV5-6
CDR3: CASSADRGGYTF

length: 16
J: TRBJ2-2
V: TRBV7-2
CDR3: CASSFWLGGLAGELFF